The 17 T cell receptor beta chains reported below all come from one sample, sequenced in a study of blood T cell repertoires in COVID-19. The table came from immunoSEQ multiplex PCR; TCRdb's copy has only in-frame clones and leaves some out. The repertoire holds a few hundred thousand clones, with 85% as singletons. The source material was peripheral blood. The receptors originated from a woman aged 18-30 years with acute or convalescent COVID-19.

This chain joins TRBV24-1 and TRBJ1-1; TRBD1 agrees at 7 bases. The CDR3 loop spans 11 amino acids. Germline lookup yields CDR1 KGHDR and CDR2 SFDVKD. The V gene end was trimmed by 10 bases and the J gene end by 3 bases; junction bases not matched to a gene: 1. The CDR3 nucleotides read TGTGCCACGCAGGGGGACACTGAAGCTTTCTTT. Amino acids: CATQGDTEAFF.

The chain couples TRBV5-6 to TRBJ1-1, with 7 bases matching TRBD1. The trim removed 4 bases at V and 4 bases at J, leaving 10 bases unmatched. The germline gives CDR1 SGHDT, CDR2 YYEEEE. This CDR3 contains 15 residues. The CDR3 sequence: CASSARDREATEAFF. The DNA for the CDR3 is TGTGCCAGCAGCGCTCGAGACAGGGAGGCCACTGAAGCTTTCTTT.

The chain couples TRBV7-7 to TRBJ1-2; 10 bases map to TRBD1. The germline CDR1 and CDR2 sequences are SSHAT and FNYEAQ (reference sequence). The ends lost 4 bases at V and 2 bases at J; junction bases unmatched: 7. CDR3 size: 16 residues. CDR3 in DNA: TGTGCCAGCAGCTACTTTCGGGACAGGGGAAACTATGGCTACACCTTC. Translation gives CASSYFRDRGNYGYTF.

J is TRBJ1-6 and V is TRBV3-1 (or the pseudogene TRBV3-2), with a weak D call TRBD1 (5 bases). Per germline, CDR1 LGHDT and CDR2 YNNKEL (reference sequence). Trimming took off 4 bases at V and 8 bases at J, with 9 bases between the two ends. The CDR3 extends over 13 amino acids. CDR3 sequence (DNA): TGTGCCAGCAGCCCCAGCAGGGATTCACCCCTCCACTTT. Its translation is CASSPSRDSPLHF.

The CDR3 region has the DNA TGTGCCAGCAGCCCTGGGACAGGACTGAACACTGAAGCTTTCTTT. It encodes CASSPGTGLNTEAFF. This chain joins TRBV9 and TRBJ1-1; 8 bases line up with TRBD1. The trim removed 4 bases at V and 0 bases at J, leaving 5 bases unmatched. The CDR3 is made up of 15 amino acids. The germline CDR1 and CDR2 sequences are SGDLS and YYNGEE. Combining the CDR3 with reference TRBV9 and TRBJ1-1 gives the whole variable domain DSGVTQTPKHLITATGQRVTLRCSPRSGDLSVYWYQQSLDQGLQFLIQYYNGEERAKGNILERFSAQQFPDLHSELNLSSLELGDSALYFCASSPGTGLNTEAFFGQGTRLTVV.

In DNA form, the CDR3 reads TGTGCCAGCAGCGCCGGGGGGGGCGAGCAGTACTTC. It codes for CASSAGGGEQYF. The chain is built from TRBV6-5 and TRBJ2-7, with 8 bases identical to TRBD2. Per the germline V gene, CDR1 is MNHEY and CDR2 is SVGAGI. There are 12 residues in the CDR3. V dropped 6 bases and J dropped 6; count of bases not matched to a gene: 4.

The chain recombines TRBV19 with TRBJ2-1; a weak D match, TRBD1 (5 bases). The germline CDR1 and CDR2 sequences are LNHDA and SQIVND (reference sequence). Between the trimmed V and J ends, which lost 3 bases and 3 bases, there was a span of 9 bases. There are 14 residues in the CDR3. In nucleotides, the CDR3 is TGTGCCAGTAGTATGTCAGGGAACTACAATGAGCAGTTCTTC. Translated: CASSMSGNYNEQFF.

The chain has TRBV9 and TRBJ2-7; 7 bases agree with TRBD2. Trimming removed 2 bases from V and 1 base from J; junction bases left unmatched: 3. There are 14 residues in the CDR3. The V gene's germline CDR1 is SGDLS and CDR2 YYNGEE. CDR3 coding DNA: TGTGCCAGCAGCGTTACGGGGGGTTCCTACGAGCAGTACTTC. Translated, it gives CASSVTGGSYEQYF.

V usage is TRBV5-6 and J usage is TRBJ2-7; 10 bases are shared with TRBD2. Germline values: CDR1 SGHDT, CDR2 YYEEEE. This CDR3 has 14 amino acids. V shed 4 bases and J 3 bases; nucleotides not matched to a gene: 4. CDR3 loop: CASSHGLADYEQYF. CDR3 sequence (DNA): TGTGCCAGCAGCCACGGACTAGCGGACTACGAGCAGTACTTC.

The chain carries TRBV7-3 and TRBJ2-3; D may be TRBD2 (5 bases). The germline V gene has CDR1 SGHTA and CDR2 FQGTGA. V was trimmed by 1 base and J by 3 bases, leaving 14 bases between them. This CDR3 is 16 amino acids long. The DNA of the CDR3 is TGTGCCAGCAGCTTAAGGGTAACGGGGAGAACAGATACGCAGTATTTT. Amino acids: CASSLRVTGRTDTQYF.

The V gene is TRBV10-3, the J gene TRBJ2-3; perhaps TRBD2 as D (7 bases). Germline CDR1 reads ENHRY; CDR2 reads SYGVKD. This CDR3 contains 16 residues. V was pared by 3 bases and J by 2 bases, with 15 bases between. This chain's CDR3 is CAISDWSGGLTDTQYF. The CDR3 DNA is TGTGCCATCAGTGACTGGTCCGGGGGGCTCACAGATACGCAGTATTTT.

The chain has TRBV5-1 and TRBJ1-2, with 9 bases that match TRBD1. The germline V gene encodes CDR1 SGHRS and CDR2 YFSETQ. The CDR3 covers 13 residues. Losses at the gene ends were 6 bases for V and 8 bases for J; bases not matched to a gene: 8. The DNA of the CDR3 is TGCGCCAGCACAGGGACAGGGAATTGGGGCTACACCTTC. It is translated as CASTGTGNWGYTF.

This rearrangement joins TRBV12-3 or TRBV12-4 to TRBJ1-6; tentatively, D is TRBD1 (5 bases). V was clipped by 3 bases and J by 10 bases, with 10 bases between them. The length of the CDR3 is 13 residues. CDR3 bases: TGTGCCAGCAGTTTGATCGGGGGGTCACCCCTCCACTTT. It codes for CASSLIGGSPLHF.

CDR3 in amino acids: CASSIGITNEKLFF. Written as DNA, the CDR3 is TGTGCCAGCAGCATCGGTATAACTAATGAAAAACTGTTTTTT. The J gene is TRBJ1-4, the V gene TRBV5-6; D is uncertain. CDR3 size: 14 residues. V lost 4 bases and J lost 1, with 8 bases in between. Germline-derived CDR1 and CDR2 are SGHDT and YYEEEE.

The rearrangement links TRBV10-1 to TRBJ1-5; 8 bases line up with TRBD1. Trimming removed 6 bases from V and 4 bases from J; junction bases left unmatched: 2. Per the germline V gene, CDR1 is WNHNN and CDR2 is SYGVQD (reference sequence). The CDR3 has 13 residues. CDR3 protein: CASRDRENQPQHF. CDR3 bases: TGCGCCAGCAGGGACAGGGAAAATCAGCCCCAGCATTTT.

This clone was counted only a few times. Other DNA sequences in the sample encode the same CDR3. This chain uses TRBV18 with TRBJ2-7; TRBD1 aligns across 7 bases. Germline CDR1 is KGHSH and CDR2 is LQKENI. The CDR3 covers 14 residues. J lost 3 bases, V lost 3 bases, and 5 bases had no gene match. The CDR3 sequence: CASSPTGTDYEQYF. In DNA form, the CDR3 reads TGTGCCAGCTCACCTACCGGGACAGACTACGAGCAGTACTTC. The variable domain in full, with the rest retrieved from reference TRBV18 and TRBJ2-7, is NAGVMQNPRHLVRRRGQEARLRCSPMKGHSHVYWYRQLPEEGLKFMVYLQKENIIDESGMPKERFSAEFPKEGPSILRIQQVVRGDSAAYFCASSPTGTDYEQYFGPGTRLTVT.

The V and J genes are TRBV6-1 and TRBJ2-5; 8 nucleotides line up with TRBD2. Germline CDR1 reads MNHNS; CDR2 reads SASEGT. The J segment lost 2 bases and the V segment lost 2 bases, leaving 4 bases of the junction unmatched. CDR3 length: 15 amino acids. CDR3 DNA sequence: TGTGCCAGCAGTGAAATCGGCGGGGGGCAAGAGACCCAGTACTTC. This sequence encodes CASSEIGGGQETQYF.